Presented here are 15 T cell receptor beta chains from one specimen sequenced in a study of spatial heterogeneity in lung cancer. Stated time point: sample taken at primary tumor resection. TCRdb reanalysed the 5' RACE reads using MiXCR and keeps one entry per CDR3 protein. The repertoire consists of about 92,000 distinct CDR3 sequences, with 10% to 15% occurring once and the leading ten covering roughly two fifths. This material consisted of PBMCs, taken at surgery. The receptors here all came from a male donor with early-stage non-small cell lung cancer.

V and J are TRBV19 and TRBJ2-5; tentative D call: TRBD2 (6 bases). V lost 6 bases, J lost 2 bases, and 16 bases lay in between. From germline, CDR1 is LNHDA and CDR2 SQIVND (reference sequence). The CDR3 consists of 15 residues. The CDR3 protein is CASSREAQVQETQYF. The CDR3 nucleotides read TGTGCCAGTAGCAGGGAGGCGCAAGTTCAAGAGACCCAGTACTTC.

This clonotype has more than one count but fewer than ten. This chain connects TRBV6-6 to TRBJ1-4, with 9 bases aligning to TRBD1. The CDR3 runs to 15 residues. Germline V gene sequence: CDR1 MNHNY, CDR2 SVGAGI (reference sequence). The junction had 4 bases not matched to a gene; V was cut back by 0 bases and J by 8 bases. In DNA, the CDR3 is TGTGCCAGCAGTTACTCCGGACAGGGGATCGAAAAACTGTTTTTT. This translates into CASSYSGQGIEKLFF.

This clonotype came up a few times. The chain recombines TRBV7-8 with TRBJ2-7; 8 bases fit TRBD1. The CDR3 has 15 amino acids. The V gene's germline CDR1 is SGHVS and CDR2 FQNEAQ. Germline trimming cut 5 bases from V and 0 bases from J; bases unmatched to any gene: 6. For the CDR3, the DNA is TGTGCCAGCAGCCCCCGGGACAGGAGCTCCTACGAGCAGTACTTC. It yields the protein CASSPRDRSSYEQYF.

The gene calls are TRBV19 and TRBJ2-7, with D possibly being TRBD1 (6 bases). The V gene lost 3 bases and the J gene lost 5 bases, with 17 bases spanning the gap. The CDR3 consists of 15 residues. The germline V gene encodes CDR1 LNHDA and CDR2 SQIVND (reference sequence). The CDR3 loop reads CASSIQDSGTHEQYF. Here the CDR3 DNA reads TGTGCCAGTAGTATCCAGGACAGTGGAACCCACGAGCAGTACTTC.

Only one count was recorded for this clonotype. The V call is TRBV24-1, the J call TRBJ2-1; 9 nucleotides align to TRBD2. The CDR3 covers 14 residues. The germline V gene has CDR1 KGHDR and CDR2 SFDVKD. Germline trimming cut 6 bases from V and 8 bases from J; bases unmatched to any gene: 7. CDR3 bases: TGTGCCACCAGTTCCAGCGGGGGGTCGGATGAGCAGTTCTTC. Its translation is CATSSSGGSDEQFF.

This clonotype was picked up a small number of times. The chain carries TRBV30 and TRBJ1-3, with a possible D match to TRBD1 (5 bases). This CDR3 spans 13 amino acids. Trimming removed 8 bases from V and 4 bases from J, with 15 bases in between. Germline V gene data show CDR1 as GTSNPN and CDR2 as SVGIG (reference sequence). This chain's CDR3 is CAGAGALGNTIYF. In DNA, the CDR3 is TGTGCCGGAGCCGGGGCCCTAGGAAACACCATATATTTT.

The chain employs TRBV20-1 and TRBJ2-7; D might be TRBD1 or TRBD2, each matching 5 bases. The CDR3 sequence is 14 residues long. V was trimmed by 2 bases and J by 0 bases, leaving 11 bases between them. Germline V CDR1 and CDR2: DFQATT, SNEGSKA (reference sequence). The CDR3 loop is CSARFGTVSYEQYF. The CDR3 DNA sequence: TGCAGTGCTAGATTCGGGACGGTCTCCTACGAGCAGTACTTC.

The sample holds a few counts of this clonotype. The chain combines TRBV12-3 or TRBV12-4 with TRBJ2-1, with D possibly TRBD2 on 6 matching bases. CDR3 length: 15 residues. Deletions cut 7 bases from V and 7 bases from J, with 20 bases between. The chain's CDR3 is CASTPPGVGGNEQFF. In nucleotides, the CDR3 is TGTGCCAGCACCCCTCCTGGGGTGGGGGGAAATGAGCAGTTCTTC.

This clonotype was counted only a few times. J is TRBJ1-1 and V is TRBV5-1; no definite D call. The CDR3 is 14 residues long. Germline CDR1 is SGHRS and CDR2 is YFSETQ. V lost 1 base to trimming and J lost 8 bases, with 15 bases between them. CDR3 loop: CASSLITRSSEAFF. The CDR3 coding sequence is TGCGCCAGCAGCTTGATCACGCGTTCCTCCGAAGCTTTCTTT.

This clonotype was recorded many times. The chain combines TRBV28 with TRBJ2-1; D is undetermined. The CDR3 is 11 residues long. V lost 3 bases and J 9 bases, leaving 6 bases between the germline ends. The germline CDR1 and CDR2 sequences are MDHEN and SYDVKM. CDR3 nucleotides: TGTGCCAGCAGTTTCGGTATTGAGCAGTTCTTC. It codes for CASSFGIEQFF.

This chain joins TRBV21-1 and TRBJ1-5; the DNA was not used to check the table's D call, TRBD1. TRBV21-1 is a known pseudogene. CDR3 length equals 15 residues. CDR3 in amino acids: CASRHFGQASQPQHF. For the CDR3, the DNA is TGTGCCAGCCGCCATTTTGGACAGGCGAGCCAGCCCCAGCATTTT.

The V call is TRBV6-5, the J call TRBJ1-1, with 8 bases matching TRBD1. Trimming removed 6 bases from V and 0 bases from J; junction bases left unmatched: 3. The length of the CDR3 is 14 residues. CDR1 MNHEY and CDR2 SVGAGI come from the germline V gene. The CDR3 reads CASSRGQVNTEAFF. The CDR3 DNA reads as TGTGCCAGCAGCCGGGGACAGGTGAACACTGAAGCTTTCTTT.

The chain employs TRBV10-3 and TRBJ2-5, with 10 bases lining up with TRBD1. CDR1 is ENHRY, CDR2 SYGVKD, per germline. The J segment lost 5 bases and the V segment lost 10 bases, leaving 7 bases of the junction unmatched. This CDR3 has 13 amino acids. The DNA for the CDR3 is TGTGCCACAGGGACAGGGGATGGTGAGACCCAGTACTTC. Its protein product is CATGTGDGETQYF.

This clonotype has only a few counts. The genes are TRBV7-2 and TRBJ2-7; TRBD1 aligns across 9 bases. Germline V gives CDR1 SGHTA, CDR2 FQGNSA. V trimming: 5 bases; J trimming: 5 bases; junction bases outside the gene matches: 7. The CDR3 has 14 residues. The CDR3 sequence is CASSHGQGNDEQYF. CDR3 bases: TGTGCCAGCAGCCACGGACAGGGGAACGACGAGCAGTACTTC.

The table lists this clonotype with a few counts. V usage is TRBV6-6 and J usage is TRBJ2-3; 12 bases line up with TRBD2. The CDR3 is 16 residues long. Trimming at V came to 4 bases and at J to 2 bases, leaving 4 bases not matched to a gene. The germline gives CDR1 MNHNY, CDR2 SVGAGI (reference sequence). In nucleotides, the CDR3 is TGTGCCAGCAGTTCCCGACTAGCGGGGGTCACAGATACGCAGTATTTT. This encodes CASSSRLAGVTDTQYF.